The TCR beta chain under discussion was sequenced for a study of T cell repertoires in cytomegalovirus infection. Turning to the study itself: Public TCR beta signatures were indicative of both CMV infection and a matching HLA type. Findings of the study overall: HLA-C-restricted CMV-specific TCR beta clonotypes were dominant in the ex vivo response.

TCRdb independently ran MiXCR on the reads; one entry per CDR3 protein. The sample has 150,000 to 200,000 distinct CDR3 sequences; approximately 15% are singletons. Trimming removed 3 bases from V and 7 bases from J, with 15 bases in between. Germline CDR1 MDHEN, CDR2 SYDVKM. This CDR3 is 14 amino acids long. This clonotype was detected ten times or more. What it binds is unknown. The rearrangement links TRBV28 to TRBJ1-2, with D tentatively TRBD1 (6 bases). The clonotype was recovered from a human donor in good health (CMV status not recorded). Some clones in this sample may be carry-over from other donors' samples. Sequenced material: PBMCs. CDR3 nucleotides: TGTGCCAGCAGTTTCGGGGGGCAGTTCGCTGGCTACACCTTC. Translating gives CASSFGGQFAGYTF.